Below are 15 T cell receptor beta chains sequenced from a single sample in a study of immune heterogeneity within non-small cell lung tumors. Bulk tumor gDNA, roughly 600 ng per sample, served as the TCR template. Several biopsies per primary tumor were taken during surgery, spaced as far apart as possible. Before undergoing curative surgery, patients had newly diagnosed non-small cell lung cancer that was untreated. Amplification of TCR beta CDR3 was performed by multiplex PCR with 32 V and 13 J primers. TCRdb itself ran the multiplex PCR reads through MiXCR, one entry per CDR3 protein. The sample contains around 29,000 distinct CDR3 sequences, around 30% of which appear only once. The specimen sequenced was lung tumor tissue. The receptor source for this set is a man aged 35 to 55 with non-small cell lung cancer.

Comment on this clonotype: A read error may account for a junction end that differs from germline. This sequence joins TRBV11-2 and TRBJ1-5; D not resolved. The CDR3 loop spans 15 amino acids. Germline V lookup: CDR1 SGHAT, CDR2 FQNNGV. CDR3 DNA: TGTGCCAGCAGCGCTATGGGCAGGAGCAATCAGCCCCATCATTTT. Its protein is CASSAMGRSNQPHHF.

This clonotype was seen a few times. V is TRBV12-3 or TRBV12-4 and J is TRBJ2-2, with D possibly being TRBD1 (6 bases). V lost 5 bases and J lost 5, with 9 bases in between. The CDR3 is made up of 13 amino acids. CDR3 coding DNA: TGTGCCAGCAGTACAGGGTCGACCGGGGAGCTGTTTTTT. It yields the protein CASSTGSTGELFF.

As to this clonotype: It may be a read error: a sequence one base away is much more abundant. The chain recombines TRBV27 with TRBJ2-7; D is unresolved. Germline V CDR1 and CDR2: MNHEY, SMNVEV (reference sequence). The CDR3 spans 13 residues. V lost 7 bases to trimming and J lost 2 bases, with 12 bases between them. DNA for the CDR3: TGTGCCAGCATCTCAACCGAAACCTACGAGCAGTACTTC. Its protein is CASISTETYEQYF.

The chain couples TRBV19 to TRBJ1-1; D might be TRBD1 (5 bases). Between the trimmed V and J ends, which lost 7 bases and 3 bases, there was a span of 15 bases. The V gene's germline CDR1 is LNHDA and CDR2 SQIVND (reference sequence). The CDR3 totals 14 residues. CDR3 amino acids: CASKTAGTYTEAFF. Written as DNA, the CDR3 is TGTGCCAGTAAAACGGCAGGGACCTACACTGAAGCTTTCTTT.

In regard to this clonotype: Just one base apart from a much larger clone, this may be a read error. This chain links TRBV20-1 with TRBJ2-7; a possible D gene is TRBD1 (5 bases). The CDR3 has 12 residues. The V and J ends lost 8 bases and 6 bases respectively, with 17 bases between them. The germline gives CDR1 DFQATT, CDR2 SNEGSKA (reference sequence). In DNA form, the CDR3 reads TGCAGTACTTTGACCAGGGCCTCCGAGCAGTACTTC. Residues: CSTLTRASEQYF.

This clonotype was recorded at least ten times. CDR3 nucleotides: TGTGCCAGCACCCTGGGACCGACCTACAATGAGCAGTTCTTC. This encodes CASTLGPTYNEQFF. V gene TRBV27 combines with J gene TRBJ2-1; D might be TRBD1 or TRBD2, each matching 5 bases. The CDR3 totals 14 residues. Germline-derived CDR1 and CDR2 are MNHEY and SMNVEV (reference sequence). The ends were cut back, 7 bases at V and 2 bases at J, with 12 bases in the middle.

J is TRBJ2-7 and V is TRBV5-8; D ambiguous. Germline V gene sequence: CDR1 SGHTS, CDR2 YDEGEE. The CDR3 consists of 13 residues. Trimming cost V 0 bases and J 4 bases, with 8 bases left between them. The DNA for the CDR3 is TGTGCCAGCAGCTTGGCTTCGAAATACGAGCAGTACTTC. Translating gives CASSLASKYEQYF.

This clonotype was found a few times. This rearrangement joins TRBV20-1 to TRBJ1-2; the D gene is possibly TRBD1 (5 bases). The CDR3 contains 13 residues. Germline CDR1 DFQATT, CDR2 SNEGSKA (reference sequence). V was pared by 6 bases and J by 7 bases, with 18 bases between. In DNA form, the CDR3 reads TGCAGTGCACTTCCCGGGACCCAGCCTGGCTACACCTTC. This gives the protein CSALPGTQPGYTF.

Ten or more counts support this clonotype. Here the CDR3 reads CASRLDGTDTQYF. In DNA, the CDR3 is TGTGCCAGCAGACTGGACGGAACAGATACGCAGTATTTT. J is TRBJ2-3 and V is TRBV6-1; D gene uncertain. V was shortened by 6 bases and J by 3 bases, with 10 bases between the two germline ends. The V gene's germline CDR1 is MNHNS and CDR2 SASEGT. The CDR3 sequence is 13 residues long.

This chain uses TRBV28 with TRBJ1-1; tentative D call: TRBD1 (6 bases). V lost 6 bases and J 1 base, leaving 9 bases between the germline ends. Germline loops: CDR1 MDHEN, CDR2 SYDVKM. The CDR3 is 13 amino acids. The CDR3 here is CASRGQPNTEAFF. CDR3 DNA: TGTGCCAGCAGAGGACAGCCGAACACTGAAGCTTTCTTT.

This clonotype was detected ten times or more. The rearrangement joins TRBV19 to TRBJ1-2; D may be TRBD1 (5 bases). Between the trimmed V and J ends, which lost 1 base and 8 bases, there was a span of 14 bases. The CDR3 is 14 residues long. The germline gives CDR1 LNHDA, CDR2 SQIVND (reference sequence). For the CDR3, the DNA is TGTGCCAGTAGTATAGGAGGGGCGCAAATAGGCTACACCTTC. Its protein product is CASSIGGAQIGYTF.

The table lists this clonotype with a few counts. This chain uses TRBV11-2 with TRBJ2-5; 10 positions match TRBD2. Germline V gene data show CDR1 as SGHAT and CDR2 as FQNNGV. The trim removed 5 bases at V and 6 bases at J, leaving 6 bases unmatched. The CDR3 covers 14 residues. The CDR3 DNA sequence: TGTGCCAGCAGCCCCGGTAGCGGGAGGAAGACCCAGTACTTC. Amino acid sequence: CASSPGSGRKTQYF. The whole variable domain, remainder taken from reference TRBV11-2 and TRBJ2-5, is EAGVAQSPRYKIIEKRQSVAFWCNPISGHATLYWYQQILGQGPKLLIQFQNNGVVDDSQLPKDRFSAERLKGVDSTLKIQPAKLEDSAVYLCASSPGSGRKTQYFGPGTRLLVL.

In its sample, this clonotype was seen many times. J is TRBJ2-1 and V is TRBV5-1, with TRBD1 identical over 9 bases. Germline-derived CDR1 and CDR2 are SGHRS and YFSETQ. The CDR3 runs to 14 residues. V dropped 7 bases and J dropped 9; count of bases not matched to a gene: 11. Written as DNA, the CDR3 is TGCGCCAGCTTTCCGGGACAGGGCTATACTGAGCAGTTCTTC. Protein sequence: CASFPGQGYTEQFF.

This clonotype was recorded many times. J is TRBJ1-1 and V is TRBV11-2; D perhaps matches TRBD1 (6 bases). Per the germline V gene, CDR1 is SGHAT and CDR2 is FQNNGV. Trimming cost V 5 bases and J 4 bases, with 20 bases left between them. CDR3 length: 16 residues. DNA of the CDR3: TGTGCCAGCAGCACAGGGTTGGGGCGACGGGGCACTGAAGCTTTCTTT. Residues: CASSTGLGRRGTEAFF.

This clonotype was recorded a few times. This rearrangement joins TRBV14 to TRBJ2-7, with 12 bases matching TRBD1. V was clipped by 4 bases and J by 6 bases; unmatched bases: 4. The germline V gene has CDR1 SGHDN and CDR2 FVKESK. This CDR3 is 14 amino acids long. Here the CDR3 reads CASSLPGQGAEQYF. The CDR3 nucleotides are TGTGCCAGCAGCCTACCGGGACAGGGGGCCGAGCAGTACTTC.